The source of this T cell receptor beta chain is a study of identical twins. Everyone who donated was a healthy Caucasian. Looked up from germline, CDR1 is DFQATT and CDR2 is SNEGSKA (reference sequence). CDR3 length: 13 amino acids. Losses at the gene ends were 6 bases for V and 8 bases for J; bases not matched to a gene: 10. There are a few counts of this clonotype. Its antigen remains unknown. TCRdb processed the 5' RACE reads anew with MiXCR; each CDR3 protein has one entry. The table includes under 900,000 distinct CDR3 sequences, approximately 18% detected once. Study observations and caveats: There was more out-of-frame TCR alpha sharing in monozygotic twins than models estimated.

Separately, the same data were catalogued under a study of T cells expressing NK-cell markers. That work contributes: Four donors' CD3+CD56-NKG2C+ cells were dominated by the same clonotypes.

This clonotype was sampled from a woman under 30 in good health. Sequenced input: PBMCs. The chain employs TRBV20-1 and TRBJ2-1; 7 bases match TRBD1. CDR3 bases: TGCAGTGCCCGGGACAGTTTAGGGGATGAGCAGTTCTTC. Residues: CSARDSLGDEQFF.